This T cell receptor beta chain was recorded in a study of identical twins. Findings and limits, study-wide: Without tracking the same donors, conclusions rested on cross-sectional statistical analysis. The study found weaker excess twin sharing in beta out-of-frame sequences. Partial confounding of zero-insertion analyses by invariant MAIT and iNKT cells was possible.

With respect to this clonotype: Its matching antigen is unknown.

Unmatched junction bases numbered 6, after V lost 7 bases and J lost 4 bases. The CDR3 has 14 residues. TCRdb analysed the 5' RACE reads with MiXCR anew, one entry per CDR3 protein. The sample holds 1.5 million to 2 million distinct CDR3 sequences, 25% to 35% seen once. This chain uses TRBV12-3 or TRBV12-4 with TRBJ2-1; 8 nucleotides line up with TRBD2. Sequenced material: cord blood. The TCR comes from a newborn girl in good health. The CDR3: CASTGGAKYNEQFF. The CDR3 DNA reads as TGTGCCAGCACCGGGGGGGCCAAATACAATGAGCAGTTCTTC.